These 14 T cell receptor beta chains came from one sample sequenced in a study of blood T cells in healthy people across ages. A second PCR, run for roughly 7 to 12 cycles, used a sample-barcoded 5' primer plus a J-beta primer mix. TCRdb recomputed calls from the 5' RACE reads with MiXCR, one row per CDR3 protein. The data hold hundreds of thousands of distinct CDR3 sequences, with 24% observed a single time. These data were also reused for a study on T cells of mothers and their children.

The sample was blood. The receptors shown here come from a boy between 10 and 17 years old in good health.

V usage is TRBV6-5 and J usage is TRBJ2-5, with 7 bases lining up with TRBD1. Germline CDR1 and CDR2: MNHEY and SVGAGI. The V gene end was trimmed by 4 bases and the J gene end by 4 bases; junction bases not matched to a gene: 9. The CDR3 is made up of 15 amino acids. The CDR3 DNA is TGTGCCAGCAGTTTTCACAGGGGCGAAGGAGAGACCCAGTACTTC. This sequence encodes CASSFHRGEGETQYF.

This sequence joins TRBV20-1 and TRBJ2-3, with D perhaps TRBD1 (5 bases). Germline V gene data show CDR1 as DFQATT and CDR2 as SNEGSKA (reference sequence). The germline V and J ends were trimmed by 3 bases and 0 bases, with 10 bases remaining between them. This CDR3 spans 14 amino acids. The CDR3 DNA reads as TGCAGTGCTAGGCGGCCAGGGAGCACAGATACGCAGTATTTT. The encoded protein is CSARRPGSTDTQYF.

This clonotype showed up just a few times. The chain's CDR3 is CASSLGEDTQYF. Written as DNA, the CDR3 is TGTGCCAGCAGCTTGGGGGAGGATACGCAGTATTTT. The genes are TRBV7-9 and TRBJ2-3; D might be TRBD1 or TRBD2, each matching 5 bases. This CDR3 has 12 residues. Trimming removed 3 bases at V and 6 bases at J, with 7 bases between. In germline, CDR1 is SEHNR, CDR2 FQNEAQ (reference sequence).

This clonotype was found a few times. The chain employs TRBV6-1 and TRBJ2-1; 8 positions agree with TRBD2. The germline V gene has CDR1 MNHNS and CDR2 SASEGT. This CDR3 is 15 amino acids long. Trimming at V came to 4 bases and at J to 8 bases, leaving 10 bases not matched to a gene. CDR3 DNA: TGTGCCAGCAGTGGTGCCGGGGGGGCCTCTGATGAGCAGTTCTTC. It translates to CASSGAGGASDEQFF.

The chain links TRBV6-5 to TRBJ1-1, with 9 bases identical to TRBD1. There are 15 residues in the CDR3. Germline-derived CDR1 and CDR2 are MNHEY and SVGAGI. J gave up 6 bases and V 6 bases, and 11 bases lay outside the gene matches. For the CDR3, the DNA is TGTGCCAGCAGCTCGGGACAGGGTAATATCGCTGAAGCTTTCTTT. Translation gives CASSSGQGNIAEAFF.

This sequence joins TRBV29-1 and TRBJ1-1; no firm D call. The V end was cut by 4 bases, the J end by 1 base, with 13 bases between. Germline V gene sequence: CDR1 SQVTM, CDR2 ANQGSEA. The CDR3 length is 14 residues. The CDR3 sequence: CSVGSGRPNTEAFF. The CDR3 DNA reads TGCAGCGTTGGATCAGGTCGGCCGAACACTGAAGCTTTCTTT.

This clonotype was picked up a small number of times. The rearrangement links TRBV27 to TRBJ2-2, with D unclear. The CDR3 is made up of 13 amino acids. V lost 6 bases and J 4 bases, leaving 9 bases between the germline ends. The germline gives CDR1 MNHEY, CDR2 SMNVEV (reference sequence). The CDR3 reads CASRGGITGELFF. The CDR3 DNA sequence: TGTGCCAGCAGAGGTGGGATCACCGGGGAGCTGTTTTTT.

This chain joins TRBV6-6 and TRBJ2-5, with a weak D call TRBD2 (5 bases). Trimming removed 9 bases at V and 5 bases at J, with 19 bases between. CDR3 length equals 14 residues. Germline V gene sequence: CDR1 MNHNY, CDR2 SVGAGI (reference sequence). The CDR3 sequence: CASTSSGTTETQYF. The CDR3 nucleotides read TGTGCCAGTACTAGTTCGGGAACCACGGAGACCCAGTACTTC.

In DNA, the CDR3 is TGCGCCAGCAGCCCTGGGACAGTCTCTTACGAGCAGTACTTC. It yields the protein CASSPGTVSYEQYF. The V call is TRBV5-1, the J call TRBJ2-5; 7 bases match TRBD1. The last part of the DNA fits TRBJ2-7 better; the J call may be wrong. This CDR3 has 14 residues. Germline lookup yields CDR1 SGHRS and CDR2 YFSETQ.

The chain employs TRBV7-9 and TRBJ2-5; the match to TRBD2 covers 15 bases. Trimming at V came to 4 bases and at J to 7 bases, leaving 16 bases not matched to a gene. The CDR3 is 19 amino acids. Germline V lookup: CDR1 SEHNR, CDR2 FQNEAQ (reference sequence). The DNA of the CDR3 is TGTGCCAGCAGCTCCAAGAAGGGACTAGCGGGGGGACCCTATGGGACCCAGTACTTC. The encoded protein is CASSSKKGLAGGPYGTQYF.

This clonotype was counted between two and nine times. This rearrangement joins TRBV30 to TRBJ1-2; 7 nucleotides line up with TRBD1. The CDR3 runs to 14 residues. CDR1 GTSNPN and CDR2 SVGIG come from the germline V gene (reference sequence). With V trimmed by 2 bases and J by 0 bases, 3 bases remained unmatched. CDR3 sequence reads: CAWSTGTANYGYTF. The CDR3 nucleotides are TGTGCCTGGAGTACTGGGACAGCTAACTATGGCTACACCTTC. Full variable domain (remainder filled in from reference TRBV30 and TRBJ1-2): SQTIHQWPATLVQPVGSPLSLECTVEGTSNPNLYWYRQAAGRGLQLLFYSVGIGQISSEVPQNLSASRPQDRQFILSSKKLLLSDSGFYLCAWSTGTANYGYTFGSGTRLTVV.

This CDR3 reads CASSPTPGLYNSPLHF. CDR3 nucleotides: TGTGCCAGCAGTCCTACGCCAGGGTTGTATAATTCACCCCTCCACTTT. The V call is TRBV28, the J call TRBJ1-6; tentatively, D is TRBD1 (5 bases). V was trimmed by 5 bases and J by 4 bases, leaving 15 bases between them. Germline lookup yields CDR1 MDHEN and CDR2 SYDVKM. The CDR3 totals 16 residues. Combining the CDR3 with reference TRBV28 and TRBJ1-6 gives the whole variable domain DVKVTQSSRYLVKRTGEKVFLECVQDMDHENMFWYRQDPGLGLRLIYFSYDVKMKEKGDIPEGYSVSREKKERFSLILESASTNQTSMYLCASSPTPGLYNSPLHFGNGTRLTVT.

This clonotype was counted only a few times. The CDR3 region has the DNA TGTGCCAGCAGCCAAGATTTCGGGGTAGAGACCCAGTACTTC. Its translation is CASSQDFGVETQYF. This chain connects TRBV4-2 to TRBJ2-5, with a tentative D call TRBD2 (5 bases). Germline V lookup: CDR1 LGHNA, CDR2 YNFKEQ. This CDR3 region has 14 residues. Between the trimmed V and J ends, which lost 0 bases and 4 bases, there was a span of 9 bases.

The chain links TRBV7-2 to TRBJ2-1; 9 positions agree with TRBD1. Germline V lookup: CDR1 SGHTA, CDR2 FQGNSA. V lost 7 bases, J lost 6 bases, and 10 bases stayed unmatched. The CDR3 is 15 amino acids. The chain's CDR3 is CASTLVGTGLNEQFF. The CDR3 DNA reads TGTGCCAGCACCTTGGTAGGGACAGGGCTCAATGAGCAGTTCTTC.